This T cell receptor beta chain derives from a study of cytomegalovirus exposure and HLA in healthy donors. Regarding the study as a whole: A highly shared variant cluster was judged a likely technical artifact. Clonal expansion, a later analysis showed, was greater in HLA-associated TCR beta chains than in equally common others.

This clone has only a few counts. The antigen is not known. PCR employed 60 Vbeta and 13 Jbeta primers. Libraries were prepared by immunoSEQ multiplex PCR; TCRdb keeps only in-frame clonotypes and omits some of them. This sample has more than 95,000 clones, with 9.5% to 13% found just once. With 1 base removed from V and 6 bases from J, the gap between germline ends came to 10 bases. The CDR3 runs to 14 residues. Looked up from germline, CDR1 is MGHRA and CDR2 is YSYEKL. Healthy individuals who donated bone marrow served as the donors. The genes are TRBV4-1 and TRBJ2-1; D uncertain. The sequencing sample was made of PBMCs. The TCR was taken from a man aged 40-50 years in good health and CMV-seropositive. CDR3 sequence (DNA): TGCGCCAGCAGCCAAGGGCCGAATACCAATGAGCAGTTCTTC. Protein: CASSQGPNTNEQFF.